This TCR beta chain was identified during a study of CD8+ T cells in alopecia areata. Turning to the study itself: Severity in treated patients was scored by percentage of scalp area affected.

RNA, once extracted, was reverse transcribed into cDNA for use as the sequencing template. Here immunoSEQ multiplex PCR was the method, and the copy in TCRdb shows in-frame clones only, minus some. The repertoire has 80,000 or so clones, about 71% of them found once; the top ten carry 23%. Treatment described: oral pan-JAK inhibitor, 5-10 mg twice daily. The CDR3 is 17 amino acids. CDR1 and CDR2 from the germline V gene are SGHVS and FQNEAQ. V lost 1 base, J lost 8 bases, and 23 bases lay in between. The starting material was CD8+ T cells sorted from blood, obtained at week 24, from a patient treated with tofacitinib. The source of this sequence is a human donor with alopecia areata. The chain joins TRBV7-8 to TRBJ1-2; perhaps TRBD1 as D (5 bases). The CDR3 is CASSLVWGGDPRQGYTF. The CDR3 DNA follows: TGTGCCAGCAGCTTAGTCTGGGGGGGAGACCCGAGGCAAGGCTACACCTTC.